Many counts were recorded for the clone carrying this TCR beta chain. Antigen unknown. Both iRepertoire HTBI primers and Arm-PCR of CDR3 regions were used to build the TCR beta libraries. In TCRdb, the multiplex PCR reads were re-called with MiXCR into one record per CDR3 protein. Of approximately 270,000 distinct CDR3 sequences listed, about 20% are singletons. This entry is derived from a study of regulatory T cells in long-lasting Graves disease. Study observations and caveats: Exclusively peripheral blood, rather than thyroid tissue, was studied. TCR diversity was lower in persistent than newly diagnosed Graves' disease.

Time point of the sample: newly diagnosed GD, antithyroid drugs for less than 3 months. Isolated PBMC RNA provided the starting material for the TCR library. V was shortened by 1 base and J by 7 bases, with 8 bases between the two germline ends. The CDR3 has 13 residues. The germline V gene encodes CDR1 SGHRS and CDR2 YFSETQ. These data are also associated with another study on T cells in Graves' hyperthyroidism and ophthalmopathy.

The TCR originated in a woman aged 30 to 39 with Graves disease. Sequenced material: peripheral blood mononuclear cells (PBMCs), taken at new diagnosis, from a patient treated with antithyroid drugs. V is TRBV5-1 and J is TRBJ1-4; D perhaps matches TRBD1 (6 bases). For the CDR3, the DNA is TGCGCCAGCAGCTTGATGACAGGTGAAAAACTGTTTTTT. It specifies CASSLMTGEKLFF.